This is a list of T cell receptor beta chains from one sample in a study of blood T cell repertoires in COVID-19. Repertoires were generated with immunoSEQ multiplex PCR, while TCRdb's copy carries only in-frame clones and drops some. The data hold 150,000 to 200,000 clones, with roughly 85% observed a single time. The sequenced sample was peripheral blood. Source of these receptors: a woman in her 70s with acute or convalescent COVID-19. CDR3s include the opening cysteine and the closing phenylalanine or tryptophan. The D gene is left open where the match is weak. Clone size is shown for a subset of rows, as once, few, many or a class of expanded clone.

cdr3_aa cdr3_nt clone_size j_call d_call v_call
CASSENRVGGGNTIYF TGTGCCAGCAGTGAGAACAGGGTGGGCGGTGGAAACACCATATATTTT once TRBJ1-3 . TRBV28
CASSRGWLAESYEQYF TGTGCCAGCAGCCGCGGTTGGCTAGCGGAATCCTACGAGCAGTACTTC . TRBJ2-7 TRBD2 TRBV3-1/TRBV3-2
CATSRDRSSYNEQFF TGTGCCACCAGCAGAGACCGCAGCTCCTACAATGAGCAGTTCTTC once TRBJ2-1 . TRBV15
CASAELRGTQYF TGTGCTAGCGCCGAACTCCGCGGTACGCAGTATTTT few TRBJ2-3 . TRBV12-5
CASRAGVNIQYF TGTGCCAGCAGGGCAGGGGTAAACATTCAGTACTTC few TRBJ2-4 . TRBV6-5
CASSLAPSGRDTGELFF TGTGCCAGCAGCTTAGCCCCTAGCGGGAGAGACACCGGGGAGCTGTTTTTT once TRBJ2-2 TRBD2 TRBV11-2
CASSIEGAGANVLTF TGTGCCAGTAGTATAGAAGGGGCTGGGGCCAACGTCCTGACTTTC . TRBJ2-6 . TRBV19
CASSSENSNQPQHF TGTGCCAGCAGTAGCGAGAATAGCAATCAGCCCCAGCATTTT . TRBJ1-5 . TRBV6-5
CASSLLGVETQYF TGTGCCAGCAGCTTATTAGGGGTCGAGACCCAGTACTTC once TRBJ2-5 . TRBV5-4
CASIPGGPGNEQFF TGTGCCAGCATCCCCGGCGGGCCCGGTAATGAGCAGTTCTTC . TRBJ2-1 . TRBV6-5
CASSPSILNEQYF TGTGCCAGTAGTCCGAGCATTCTCAACGAGCAGTACTTC . TRBJ2-7 . TRBV19
CASRTEFNSPLHF TGTGCCAGCAGGACAGAATTTAATTCACCCCTCCACTTT . TRBJ1-6 . TRBV27
CASRALAGGPYEQYF TGTGCCAGCAGGGCACTAGCGGGAGGGCCCTACGAGCAGTACTTC . TRBJ2-7 TRBD2 TRBV2
CASSIGASYEQYF TGTGCCAGTAGTATAGGAGCGTCCTACGAGCAGTACTTC . TRBJ2-7 . TRBV19
CASSYSPIGRGNEQFF TGTGCCAGCAGTTACTCCCCAATTGGACGGGGAAATGAGCAGTTCTTC . TRBJ2-1 . TRBV6-5
CASSLSYSYEQYF TGTGCCAGCAGCTTGTCTTACTCCTACGAGCAGTACTTC . TRBJ2-7 . TRBV5-6
CAISEGTGQGIPEQYF TGTGCCATCAGTGAGGGAACAGGACAGGGGATACCCGAGCAGTACTTC once TRBJ2-7 TRBD1 TRBV10-3
CASSQVGFLEGRSYGYTF TGCGCCAGCAGCCAAGTGGGGTTTCTGGAGGGACGGTCTTATGGCTACACCTTC . TRBJ1-2 . TRBV4-1
CASINRGSTEAFF TGTGCCAGCATCAACAGGGGGTCCACTGAAGCTTTCTTT . TRBJ1-1 TRBD1 TRBV6-5
CASSPPGTSVTDTQYF TGTGCCAGCTCACCACCGGGGACTAGCGTAACAGATACGCAGTATTTT . TRBJ2-3 TRBD2 TRBV18
CASSNSQGGAGANVLTF TGTGCCAGTAGTAATTCACAGGGGGGTGCTGGGGCCAACGTCCTGACTTTC . TRBJ2-6 TRBD1 TRBV19
CASSLDRGMGEAFF TGTGCCAGCAGTTTAGACAGGGGCATGGGTGAAGCTTTCTTT . TRBJ1-1 TRBD1 TRBV28
CASSESGTGGNNEQFF TGCGCCAGCAGTGAATCAGGGACGGGGGGGAACAATGAGCAGTTCTTC . TRBJ2-1 TRBD2 TRBV10-2
CAWSALNNRAGRGYTF TGTGCCTGGAGCGCGCTAAATAACAGGGCGGGTCGCGGCTACACCTTC few TRBJ1-2 . TRBV30
CASSGWEGQPQHF TGTGCCAGCAGTGGTTGGGAGGGTCAGCCCCAGCATTTT few TRBJ1-5 . TRBV2
CASSKGTGGSTNYGYTF TGTGCCAGTAGTAAGGGGACAGGGGGTTCTACTAACTATGGCTACACCTTC few TRBJ1-2 TRBD1 TRBV19
CASSLTAGREAFF TGTGCCAGCAGCTTGACGGCAGGGAGGGAAGCTTTCTTT . TRBJ1-1 . TRBV5-4
CATSSSYEQYF TGTGCCACCTCTAGCTCCTACGAGCAGTACTTC . TRBJ2-7 . TRBV27
CATSSPGTSQETQYF TGTGCCACCAGCAGCCCAGGGACATCCCAAGAGACCCAGTACTTC . TRBJ2-5 . TRBV15
CAISDLGANQPQHF TGTGCCATCAGTGACTTGGGGGCAAATCAGCCCCAGCATTTT . TRBJ1-5 . TRBV10-3
CASSLWGQGALKGVDNEQFF TGTGCCAGCAGCTTATGGGGACAGGGGGCTCTTAAAGGGGTGGACAATGAGCAGTTCTTC . TRBJ2-1 TRBD1 TRBV7-3
CASSFYRGEGYTF TGTGCCAGCAGCTTTTACAGGGGAGAGGGCTACACCTTC . TRBJ1-2 TRBD1 TRBV11-1
CASSQGSDQPQHF TGTGCCAGCAGCCAGGGGAGTGATCAGCCCCAGCATTTT . TRBJ1-5 . TRBV2
CASSHPKKTGAYRDWGYTF TGTGCCAGCAGCCACCCCAAAAAGACAGGGGCATATCGAGATTGGGGCTACACCTTC . TRBJ1-2 TRBD1 TRBV3-1/TRBV3-2
CASTQGVSADTQYF TGTGCCAGCACGCAGGGGGTCTCGGCAGATACGCAGTATTTT . TRBJ2-3 TRBD1 TRBV9
CASSARDSYTEAFF TGTGCCAGTAGTGCGAGGGACAGTTACACTGAAGCTTTCTTT . TRBJ1-1 TRBD1 TRBV19
CASSFVTTGGYNEQFF TGCGCCAGCAGCTTTGTTACGACAGGGGGCTACAATGAGCAGTTCTTC . TRBJ2-1 TRBD1 TRBV5-1
CTSSHHRAHQVCAGELFF TGCACCAGCAGCCACCACAGGGCTCACCAAGTTTGCGCCGGGGAGCTGTTTTTT . TRBJ2-2 . TRBV1
CASSRLGDVQYF TGTGCCAGCAGCCGCCTAGGAGATGTTCAGTACTTC . TRBJ2-4 . TRBV3-1/TRBV3-2
CASSYLGLAANTGELFF TGCGCCAGCAGTTACCTAGGACTAGCGGCGAACACCGGGGAGCTGTTTTTT . TRBJ2-2 TRBD2 TRBV5-1
CASSLGGDSGNTIYF TGTGCCAGCAGCTTAGGCGGGGACTCTGGAAACACCATATATTTT . TRBJ1-3 . TRBV7-7
CASSPGGRNSPLHF TGTGCCAGCTCCCCGGGAGGGCGAAATTCACCCCTCCACTTT . TRBJ1-6 . TRBV7-3